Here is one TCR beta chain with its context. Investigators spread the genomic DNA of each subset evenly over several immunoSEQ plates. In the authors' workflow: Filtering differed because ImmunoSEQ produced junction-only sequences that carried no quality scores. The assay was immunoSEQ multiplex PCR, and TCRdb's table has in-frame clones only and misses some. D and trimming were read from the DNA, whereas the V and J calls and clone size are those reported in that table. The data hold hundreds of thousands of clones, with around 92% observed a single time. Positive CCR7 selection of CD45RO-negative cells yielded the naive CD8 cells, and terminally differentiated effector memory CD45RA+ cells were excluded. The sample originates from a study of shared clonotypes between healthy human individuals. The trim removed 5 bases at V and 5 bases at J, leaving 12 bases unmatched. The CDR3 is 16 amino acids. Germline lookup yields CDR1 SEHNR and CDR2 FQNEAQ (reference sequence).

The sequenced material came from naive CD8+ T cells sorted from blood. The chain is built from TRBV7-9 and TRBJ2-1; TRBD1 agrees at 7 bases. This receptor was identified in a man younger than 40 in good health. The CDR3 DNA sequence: TGTGCCAGCAGCCCGACAGGGCCTCGAGGTCACAATGAGCAGTTCTTC. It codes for CASSPTGPRGHNEQFF.